A selection of T cell receptor beta chains follows, all from one sample in a study of blood T cell repertoires in COVID-19. Data came from immunoSEQ multiplex PCR; TCRdb stores just in-frame clones and leaves some out. The sample consists of 210,000 or so clones, just over 90% of them appearing once. The sample taken for sequencing was peripheral blood. These receptors were taken from a man aged 30-40 years with acute or convalescent COVID-19. Each CDR3 is given with its conserved first and last residue. The D gene is left open where the match is weak. Size values are once, few and many counts, or a class for expanded clones, and some rows have none.

>TRBJ2-7|TRBD1|-|TRBV7-6
TGTGCCAGCAGCCGATATGGACTCCAGGGGGACTACGAGCAGTACTTC
CASSRYGLQGDYEQYF
>TRBJ1-5|-|-|TRBV6-5
TGTGCCAGCAGTTATTCACAGCTAAATAATCAGCCCCAGCATTTT
CASSYSQLNNQPQHF
>TRBJ1-4|-|-|TRBV2
TGTGCCAGCAGTCTGGACAGACCTCAGAGTGAAAAACTGTTTTTT
CASSLDRPQSEKLFF
>TRBJ2-2|TRBD1|-|TRBV23-1
TGCGCCAGCAGTCTTTGGGACAGGGGTGGATACACCGGGGAGCTGTTTTTT
CASSLWDRGGYTGELFF
>TRBJ2-5|TRBD2|few|TRBV5-5
TGTGCCAGCAGCTTGGGGGAGGGGCGACAGGAGACCCAGTACTTC
CASSLGEGRQETQYF
>TRBJ2-7|TRBD1|-|TRBV27
TGTGCCAGCAGTTTAGGACAGGGCTTCGGGCAGTACTTC
CASSLGQGFGQYF
>TRBJ1-1|-|once|TRBV5-1
TGCGCCAGCAGCCTGGAAACAGGGAGAAGAGGGGCTGAAGCTTTCTTT
CASSLETGRRGAEAFF
>TRBJ1-6|TRBD1|-|TRBV7-9
TGTGCCAGCAGCTCGCCGGGGACAGTCAACGGGGACAATTCACCCCTCCACTTT
CASSSPGTVNGDNSPLHF
>TRBJ2-5|-|-|TRBV5-1
TGCGCCAGCAGCTTTACGGGGAGGGAGACCCAGTACTTC
CASSFTGRETQYF
>TRBJ2-3|TRBD2|-|TRBV10-3
TGTGCCATCAGCCAACTAGCGGGGGGATACACAGATACGCAGTATTTT
CAISQLAGGYTDTQYF
>TRBJ2-2|TRBD2|once|TRBV28
TGTGCCAGCACTCAAGAGGGAGGGTGGTCCGGGGAGCTGTTTTTT
CASTQEGGWSGELFF
>TRBJ1-2|TRBD1|few|TRBV6-5
TGTGCCAGCAGTCGGGGACAGGGGGCTGGATATGGCTACACCTTC
CASSRGQGAGYGYTF
>TRBJ1-1|-|-|TRBV12-5
TGTGCTAGTGGTTTGGTACAGGCTGAAGCTTTCTTT
CASGLVQAEAFF
>TRBJ2-2|TRBD2|-|TRBV12-5
TGTGCTAGTGGTTTTCTATCGACTAGCGCCCCCGGGGAGCTGTTTTTT
CASGFLSTSAPGELFF
>TRBJ2-3|-|-|TRBV5-4
TGTGCCAGCAGCGGGGCAGGAGATACGCAGTATTTT
CASSGAGDTQYF
>TRBJ1-6|-|-|TRBV28
TGTGCCAGCAGTTTATTCCTATTCCCGTATTCACCCCTCCACTTT
CASSLFLFPYSPLHF
>TRBJ1-2|-|-|TRBV4-1
TGCGCCAGCAGCCAATCGTTAGAAGGGGCTGGTTGGGACTATGGCTACACCTTC
CASSQSLEGAGWDYGYTF
>TRBJ2-7|TRBD2|-|TRBV11-2
TGTGCCAGCAGCTTAGAAGGACTAGCGGACCCAATCCTCTACGAGCAGTACTTC
CASSLEGLADPILYEQYF
>TRBJ2-3|TRBD2|-|TRBV30
TGTGCCTGGAGGATTAGCGGGGGACTTATATTGGAGTATTTT
CAWRISGGLILEYF
>TRBJ1-1|TRBD1|-|TRBV28
TGTGCCAGTGGGACAGGGAACACTGAAGCTTTCTTT
CASGTGNTEAFF
>TRBJ2-1|TRBD2|-|TRBV19
TGTGCCAGTAGTATAGGTAGGGCTAGCGGGTACAATGAGCAGTTCTTC
CASSIGRASGYNEQFF
>TRBJ1-1|-|few|TRBV7-8
TGTGCCAGCAGCTGGGACTGGACTGAAGCTTTCTTT
CASSWDWTEAFF
>TRBJ1-1|TRBD1|-|TRBV5-6
TGTGCCAGCAGCTTGTACCAGGGGGCGCGGGGCACTGAAGCTTTCTTT
CASSLYQGARGTEAFF
>TRBJ1-6|TRBD1|-|TRBV14
TGTGCCAGCAGCCATACAGGGGGTAGTTATTCACCCCTCCACTTT
CASSHTGGSYSPLHF
>TRBJ1-1|TRBD1|few|TRBV14
TGTGCCAGCAGCCAAGAACCCCGAAGGGGGACAGGGAAAACTGAAGCTTTCTTT
CASSQEPRRGTGKTEAFF
>TRBJ1-5|TRBD1|-|TRBV3-1/TRBV3-2
TGTGCCAGCAGCCAAACCACAGGGGAAGGCCAGCCCCAGCATTTT
CASSQTTGEGQPQHF
>TRBJ1-1|-|-|TRBV7-6
TGTGCCAGCAGCTCTACAGGGTTATCTGAAGCTTTCTTT
CASSSTGLSEAFF
>TRBJ2-1|-|-|TRBV6-4
TGTGCCAGCAGTGTTGGGGTAGGCGTTGGGGCTGGTGAGCAGTTCTTC
CASSVGVGVGAGEQFF
>TRBJ2-3|TRBD2|-|TRBV10-3
TGTGCCATCAACGGGGGGGCAGATACGCAGTATTTT
CAINGGADTQYF
>TRBJ2-7|-|-|TRBV28
TGTGCCAGCAGACCTTTAGAGGCCAAACACTACAGGGTTACCGAGCAGTACTTC
CASRPLEAKHYRVTEQYF
>TRBJ2-3|-|-|TRBV5-8
TGTGCCAGCAGCGGTTGGACGGAGGGCACAGATACGCAGTATTTT
CASSGWTEGTDTQYF
>TRBJ2-3|-|-|TRBV5-5
TGTGCCAGCAGCCAGGTTGCTAGCGTCTTTACAGATACGCAGTATTTT
CASSQVASVFTDTQYF
>TRBJ1-1|-|-|TRBV6-5
TGTGCCAGCAGTTTCAAACAGGGCTTACATAGTGAAGCTTTCTTT
CASSFKQGLHSEAFF
>TRBJ1-1|-|-|TRBV28
TGTGCCAGCAGTTTTTTAAGCCGAGGAAACACTGAAGCTTTCTTT
CASSFLSRGNTEAFF
>TRBJ2-5|TRBD2|-|TRBV9
TGTGCCAGCAGCGGAGGGACTAGCAGACAAGAGACCCAGTACTTC
CASSGGTSRQETQYF
>TRBJ2-7|-|-|TRBV6-5
TGTGCCAGCATCCCTTCCCGGGGGAACTCCTACGAGCAGTACTTC
CASIPSRGNSYEQYF
>TRBJ2-5|TRBD1|-|TRBV9
TGTGCCAGCAGCGTAGAGGGGGCCAAAGGTGAGCAAGAGACCCAGTACTTC
CASSVEGAKGEQETQYF
>TRBJ2-3|-|-|TRBV7-3
TGTGCCAGCAGCTTCGGAGGCACAGATACGCAGTATTTT
CASSFGGTDTQYF
>TRBJ1-5|-|once|TRBV6-1
TGTGCCAGCAGTGACAGGCGGAAGGGGGGCAATCAGCCCCAGCATTTT
CASSDRRKGGNQPQHF
>TRBJ2-3|-|-|TRBV3-1/TRBV3-2
TGTGCCAGCAGCCAAGGCCGGGGAAAGGGCCGAGATACGCAGTATTTT
CASSQGRGKGRDTQYF
>TRBJ1-2|-|-|TRBV5-1
TGCGCCAGCAGCTTGGAAGCCGGGAATGGCTACACCTTC
CASSLEAGNGYTF
>TRBJ1-1|-|-|TRBV27
TGTGCCAGCAGTCCGTATTTTCCCACTGAAGCTTTCTTT
CASSPYFPTEAFF
>TRBJ2-1|TRBD1|-|TRBV29-1
TGCAGCGTGTTCACTCCGGGACAGGGTAATGAGCAGTTCTTC
CSVFTPGQGNEQFF
>TRBJ1-5|-|few|TRBV6-5
TGTGCCAGCAAAACAGGGCTAAATCAGCCCCAGCATTTT
CASKTGLNQPQHF
>TRBJ2-1|TRBD2|-|TRBV3-1/TRBV3-2
TGTGCCAGCAGCCAAGGACTAGCCAGTGAGCAGTTCTTC
CASSQGLASEQFF
>TRBJ2-7|-|-|TRBV13
TGTGCCAGCAGCTTAGATACCCCTTCCAGCGAGCAGTACTTC
CASSLDTPSSEQYF
>TRBJ2-7|TRBD1|-|TRBV11-3
TGTGCCAGCAGCCGTGGACAGGGCAACTACGAGCAGTACTTC
CASSRGQGNYEQYF
>TRBJ2-3|-|few|TRBV3-1/TRBV3-2
TGTGCCAGCAGCCAAGATTGGGGGGGCCGGGATACGCAGTATTTT
CASSQDWGGRDTQYF
>TRBJ1-1|-|-|TRBV11-2
TGTGCCAGCAGCTTAGGCAGGGTTAACATGAACACTGAAGCTTTCTTT
CASSLGRVNMNTEAFF
>TRBJ1-4|-|-|TRBV9
TGTGCCAGCAGTAGAGGATTTAACCCTACAACTAATGAAAAACTGTTTTTT
CASSRGFNPTTNEKLFF
>TRBJ2-7|TRBD1|-|TRBV7-9
TGTGCCAGCTCAGGGACAGGGGCATCCTACGAGCAGTACTTC
CASSGTGASYEQYF
>TRBJ2-7|-|-|TRBV5-1
TGCGCCACCCCGTACGAGCAGTACTTC
CATPYEQYF
>TRBJ1-6|-|-|TRBV19
TGTGCCAGTAGAAAGCGGGTGAACTCCTATAATTCACCCCTCCACTTT
CASRKRVNSYNSPLHF